This TCR beta chain was retrieved from a study of beta chain features in type 1 diabetes. Study-level background: Healthy donors resembled patients in age, gender and cell yields.

The ends were cut back, 2 bases at V and 8 bases at J, with 14 bases in the middle. Germline values: CDR1 SGHRS, CDR2 YFSETQ. The CDR3 consists of 14 residues. The investigators reverse transcribed all of the isolated RNA, so they sequenced expressed TCRB transcripts. Method: immunoSEQ multiplex PCR; TCRdb's copy keeps in-frame clones and lacks some. The repertoire holds 200,000 to 250,000 clones, with 55% to 70% as singletons. Only one heparinised blood draw was taken per donor, and its volume averaged about 120 mL. By way of CD45RO/CCR7/CD25/CD127/CD95/CD27, the CD4+ regulatory, stem cell-like memory, central memory and naive cells were sorted.

Sequencing was performed on naive CD4+ T cells from blood. The sequence came from a man younger than 45 in good health. The genes are TRBV5-1 and TRBJ2-1, with a weak D call TRBD2 (6 bases). The CDR3 loop reads CASSLGLASDEQFF. The CDR3 DNA reads as TGCGCCAGCAGCTTAGGGCTAGCGAGTGATGAGCAGTTCTTC.